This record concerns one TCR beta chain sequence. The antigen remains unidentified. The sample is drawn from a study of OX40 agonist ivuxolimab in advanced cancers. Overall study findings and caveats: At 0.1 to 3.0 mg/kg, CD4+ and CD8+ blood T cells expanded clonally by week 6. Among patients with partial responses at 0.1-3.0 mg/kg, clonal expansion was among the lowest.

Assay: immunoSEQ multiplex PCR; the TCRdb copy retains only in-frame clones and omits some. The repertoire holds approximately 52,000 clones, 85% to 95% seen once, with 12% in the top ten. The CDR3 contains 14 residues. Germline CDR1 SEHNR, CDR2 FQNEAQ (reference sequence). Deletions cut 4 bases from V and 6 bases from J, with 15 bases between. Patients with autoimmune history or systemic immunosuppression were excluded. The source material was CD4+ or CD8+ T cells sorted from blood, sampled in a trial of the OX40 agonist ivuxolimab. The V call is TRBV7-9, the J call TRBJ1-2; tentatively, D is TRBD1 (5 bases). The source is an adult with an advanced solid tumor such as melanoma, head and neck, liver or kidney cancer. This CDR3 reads CASSSSGLGHGYTF. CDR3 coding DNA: TGTGCCAGCAGCTCCTCAGGTTTGGGGCATGGCTACACCTTC.